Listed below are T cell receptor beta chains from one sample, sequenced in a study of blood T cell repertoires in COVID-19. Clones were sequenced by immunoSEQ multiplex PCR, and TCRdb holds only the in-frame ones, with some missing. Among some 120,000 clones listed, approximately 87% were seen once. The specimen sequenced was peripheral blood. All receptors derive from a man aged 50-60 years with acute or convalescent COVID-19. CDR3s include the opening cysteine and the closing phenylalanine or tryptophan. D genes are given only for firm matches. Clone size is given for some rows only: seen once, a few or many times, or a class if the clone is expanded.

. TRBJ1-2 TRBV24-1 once CATSQGNYGYTF TGTGCCACCAGTCAGGGGAACTATGGCTACACCTTC
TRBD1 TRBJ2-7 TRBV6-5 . CACSDDRGQVEQYF TGTGCCTGTTCAGACGACAGGGGGCAAGTCGAGCAGTACTTC
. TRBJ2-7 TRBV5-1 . CASSSTPTYEQYF TGCGCCAGCAGCTCGACACCGACCTACGAGCAGTACTTC
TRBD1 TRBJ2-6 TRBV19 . CASSITGAGANVLTF TGTGCCAGTAGTATTACAGGGGCTGGGGCCAACGTCCTGACTTTC
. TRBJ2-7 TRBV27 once CASHGPGLGEQYF TGTGCCAGCCATGGGCCCGGTTTGGGCGAGCAGTACTTC
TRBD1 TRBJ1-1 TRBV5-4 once CASSRTGLTEAFF TGTGCCAGCAGCCGGACAGGGCTCACTGAAGCTTTCTTT
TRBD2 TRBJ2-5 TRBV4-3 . CASSQTSGTSGSKTQYF TGCGCCAGCAGCCAGACCTCCGGGACTAGCGGGTCAAAGACCCAGTACTTC
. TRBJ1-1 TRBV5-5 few CASSWGQNTEAFF TGTGCCAGCAGCTGGGGGCAGAACACTGAAGCTTTCTTT
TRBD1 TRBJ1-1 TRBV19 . CASSTGQGYTEAFF TGTGCCAGTAGTACGGGACAGGGTTACACTGAAGCTTTCTTT
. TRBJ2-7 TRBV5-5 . CASSSRDNYEQYF TGTGCCAGCAGCTCCCGGGACAACTACGAGCAGTACTTC
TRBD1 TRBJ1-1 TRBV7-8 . CASSLDGETGATLEAFF TGTGCCAGCAGCTTAGATGGTGAGACAGGGGCCACCTTAGAAGCTTTCTTT
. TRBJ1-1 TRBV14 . CASSLARNTEAFF TGTGCCAGCAGCCTCGCGAGGAACACTGAAGCTTTCTTT
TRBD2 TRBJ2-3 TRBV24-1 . CATSAWRAGGQISTDTQYF TGTGCCACCAGTGCTTGGAGGGCGGGAGGCCAAATTAGCACAGATACGCAGTATTTT
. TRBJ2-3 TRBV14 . CASSQQYTQYF TGTGCCAGCAGCCAACAGTATACGCAGTATTTT
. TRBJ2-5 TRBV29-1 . CSVVVGETQYF TGCAGCGTTGTAGTCGGGGAGACCCAGTACTTC
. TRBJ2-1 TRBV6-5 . CASSYSGREAEQFF TGTGCCAGCAGTTACTCGGGCAGGGAAGCTGAGCAGTTCTTC
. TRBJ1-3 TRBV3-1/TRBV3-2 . CASSHLSGNTIYF TGTGCCAGCAGCCACCTCTCTGGAAACACCATATATTTT
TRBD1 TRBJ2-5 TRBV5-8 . CASSLGTGQETQYF TGTGCCAGCAGCTTGGGGACAGGGCAAGAGACCCAGTACTTC
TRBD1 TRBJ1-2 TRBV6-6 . CASSPLGGQGGWTYGYTF TGTGCCAGCAGTCCGTTAGGGGGACAGGGGGGGTGGACCTATGGCTACACCTTC
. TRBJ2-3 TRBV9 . CASSVGGSSTDTQYF TGTGCCAGCAGCGTTGGCGGATCTAGCACAGATACGCAGTATTTT
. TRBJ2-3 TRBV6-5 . CASSYLFSTDTQYF TGTGCCAGCAGTTACTTGTTCTCCACAGATACGCAGTATTTT
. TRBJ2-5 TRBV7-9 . CASSLAGLMQETQYF TGTGCCAGCAGCTTAGCCGGACTAATGCAAGAGACCCAGTACTTC